Below, 13 T cell receptor beta chains from the same sample are listed, as sequenced in a study of shared clonotypes between healthy human individuals. Sequencing used immunoSEQ multiplex PCR; TCRdb keeps in-frame clones, though not all of them. The table lists 900,000 to 1,200,000 clones, approximately 80% of them singletons. The sample consisted of memory CD4+ T cells from PBMCs. Described subset: CD45RA-negative fraction. Receptors were obtained from a man younger than 35 in good health. Some clones in this sample may be carry-over from other donors' samples.

The chain links TRBV28 to TRBJ1-1; D perhaps matches TRBD1 (5 bases). Per the germline V gene, CDR1 is MDHEN and CDR2 is SYDVKM. Between the trimmed V and J ends, which lost 1 base and 7 bases, there was a span of 13 bases. The CDR3 is 14 amino acids. The CDR3 region is CASSLFDRRFEAFF. In DNA form, the CDR3 reads TGTGCCAGCAGTTTATTCGACAGACGGTTTGAAGCTTTCTTT.

This clone was picked up one time. The V and J genes are TRBV18 and TRBJ1-1; tentatively, D is TRBD1 (5 bases). This CDR3 comprises 16 residues. The germline gives CDR1 KGHSH, CDR2 LQKENI. V shed 3 bases and J shed 0 bases, with 14 bases lying between them. CDR3 residues: CASSPIYKGMNTEAFF. The CDR3 DNA follows: TGTGCCAGCTCACCGATTTATAAGGGGATGAACACTGAAGCTTTCTTT.

CDR3 amino acids: CASSLDVASYEQYF. The CDR3 nucleotides read TGTGCCAGCAGCTTAGATGTTGCCTCCTACGAGCAGTACTTC. This rearrangement joins TRBV7-9 to TRBJ2-7; D unresolved. Per the germline V gene, CDR1 is SEHNR and CDR2 is FQNEAQ (reference sequence). The CDR3 has 14 residues. V was trimmed by 1 base and J by 0 bases, leaving 7 bases between them.

V is TRBV19 and J is TRBJ2-1, with unresolved D. Germline CDR1 LNHDA, CDR2 SQIVND (reference sequence). Trimming removed 1 base from V and 6 bases from J, with 10 bases in between. This CDR3 region has 14 residues. The CDR3 is CASSIVWPPNEQFF. DNA of the CDR3: TGTGCCAGTAGTATAGTTTGGCCTCCCAATGAGCAGTTCTTC.

This chain links TRBV4-1 with TRBJ1-5, with D maybe TRBD1 (6 bases). With 5 bases removed from V and 8 bases from J, the gap between germline ends came to 13 bases. There are 13 residues in the CDR3. Germline V gene sequence: CDR1 MGHRA, CDR2 YSYEKL. The CDR3 protein is CASSSRGGEPQHF. Here the CDR3 DNA reads TGCGCCAGCAGCTCACGAGGGGGGGAGCCCCAGCATTTT.

This chain uses TRBV10-1 with TRBJ2-7; perhaps D is TRBD1 or TRBD2 (5 bases each). The CDR3 contains 14 residues. The germline V gene has CDR1 WNHNN and CDR2 SYGVQD (reference sequence). V was pared by 5 bases and J by 2 bases, with 13 bases between. The CDR3 DNA reads TGCGCCAGCAGTACCGGGACCCGACCCTACGAGCAGTACTTC. This gives the protein CASSTGTRPYEQYF.

The chain couples TRBV28 to TRBJ2-5; 7 positions agree with TRBD1. This CDR3 region has 13 residues. Trimming at V came to 10 bases and at J to 1 base, leaving 6 bases not matched to a gene. Germline CDR1 reads MDHEN; CDR2 reads SYDVKM. The DNA of the CDR3 is TGTGCCATCCGGGACAGCTTCCAAGAGACCCAGTACTTC. Its protein product is CAIRDSFQETQYF.

The table lists this clone with a count of one. The V gene is TRBV5-1, the J gene TRBJ1-3; D uncertain. Germline CDR1 and CDR2: SGHRS and YFSETQ. Trimming shortened V by 0 bases and J by 3 bases, and 4 bases separated the two germline ends. CDR3 length: 13 amino acids. CDR3: CASSLENGNTIYF. CDR3 coding DNA: TGCGCCAGCAGCTTGGAGAATGGAAACACCATATATTTT.

The V gene is TRBV5-6, the J gene TRBJ2-2, with 10 nucleotides matching TRBD2. The germline V gene has CDR1 SGHDT and CDR2 YYEEEE. The CDR3 totals 14 residues. Germline trimming cut 2 bases from V and 5 bases from J; bases unmatched to any gene: 0. The CDR3 spells CASSLLAGTGELFF. In DNA form, the CDR3 reads TGTGCCAGCAGCTTACTAGCGGGAACCGGGGAGCTGTTTTTT.

This clone was observed a handful of times. The chain uses TRBV5-1 and TRBJ1-1, with TRBD1 as a possible D gene (5 bases). The ends were cut back, 0 bases at V and 6 bases at J, with 15 bases in the middle. Germline values: CDR1 SGHRS, CDR2 YFSETQ. The CDR3 is 15 amino acids. CDR3 residues: CASSLEGPQGAEAFF. The CDR3 DNA reads TGCGCCAGCAGCTTGGAGGGACCTCAAGGGGCTGAAGCTTTCTTT.

V and J are TRBV19 and TRBJ1-1; a possible D gene is TRBD1 (6 bases). The germline gives CDR1 LNHDA, CDR2 SQIVND (reference sequence). V lost 6 bases to trimming and J lost 7 bases, with 18 bases between them. This CDR3 comprises 14 residues. The CDR3 sequence is CASSRGALGLEAFF. CDR3 nucleotides: TGTGCCAGTAGCCGGGGGGCGCTGGGCCTTGAAGCTTTCTTT. The full variable domain, with the rest looked up from reference TRBV19 and TRBJ1-1, is DGGITQSPKYLFRKEGQNVTLSCEQNLNHDAMYWYRQDPGQGLRLIYYSQIVNDFQKGDIAEGYSVSREKKESFPLTVTSAQKNPTAFYLCASSRGALGLEAFFGQGTRLTVV.

This clone was seen just once. A clone one base away is much larger, so this may be a read error. The chain employs TRBV29-1 and TRBJ2-1; possibly TRBD1 for D (5 bases). The germline CDR1 and CDR2 sequences are SQVTM and ANQGSEA. The V end was cut by 6 bases, the J end by 8 bases, with 17 bases between. This CDR3 comprises 13 residues. The CDR3 protein is CSVVQGAVDEQFF. In DNA, the CDR3 is TGCAGCGTCGTGCAGGGTGCAGTCGATGAGCAGTTCTTC.

This clone showed up just a few times. The sample holds other DNA sequences that translate to the same CDR3. The chain is built from TRBV4-3 and TRBJ2-2; D is undetermined. Deletions cut 0 bases from V and 5 bases from J, with 13 bases between. The length of the CDR3 is 16 residues. Germline-derived CDR1 and CDR2 are LGHNA and YSLEER. The CDR3 protein is CASSQDVGGETGELFF. Here the CDR3 DNA reads TGCGCCAGCAGCCAAGATGTCGGTGGAGAGACCGGGGAGCTGTTTTTT.